The 20 T cell receptor beta chains below were found in one sample sequenced in a study of radiotherapy plus CTLA-4 blockade in lung cancer. Method: immunoSEQ multiplex PCR; TCRdb's copy keeps in-frame clones and lacks some. The table shows about 98,000 clones, with more than 75% occurring only once. The starting material was peripheral blood, obtained from a patient treated with radiotherapy plus ipilimumab. These receptors were obtained from a human donor with non-small cell lung cancer who had a partial response to radiotherapy plus ipilimumab.

The chain combines TRBV18 with TRBJ1-4; D remains ambiguous. Per the germline V gene, CDR1 is KGHSH and CDR2 is LQKENI. The germline V and J ends were trimmed by 0 bases and 5 bases, with 10 bases remaining between them. The CDR3 length is 15 residues. CDR3 in amino acids: CASSPPGRSNEKLFF. The CDR3 coding sequence is TGTGCCAGCTCACCACCGGGCAGGTCAAATGAAAAACTGTTTTTT. The variable domain in full, with the rest retrieved from reference TRBV18 and TRBJ1-4, is NAGVMQNPRHLVRRRGQEARLRCSPMKGHSHVYWYRQLPEEGLKFMVYLQKENIIDESGMPKERFSAEFPKEGPSILRIQQVVRGDSAAYFCASSPPGRSNEKLFFGSGTQLSVL.

This chain joins TRBV5-6 and TRBJ2-7, with 8 bases lining up with TRBD1. CDR1 and CDR2 from the germline V gene are SGHDT and YYEEEE. The J segment lost 2 bases and the V segment lost 4 bases, leaving 14 bases of the junction unmatched. The CDR3 is made up of 17 amino acids. The CDR3 DNA reads TGTGCCAGCAGCCCAGACGCCGGGACAGGATTTACCTACGAGCAGTACTTC. This codes for CASSPDAGTGFTYEQYF.

The chain carries TRBV21-1 and TRBJ2-1; the table names TRBD1, a call not compared with the DNA. TRBV21-1 is recorded as a pseudogene. This CDR3 is 12 amino acids long. CDR3 sequence: CASSKVDSLEFF. CDR3 in DNA: TGTGCCAGCAGCAAAGTGGACAGCCTAGAGTTCTTC.

CDR3 in DNA: TGCGCCAGCAGGGGACAGGGAGGAAGCAATCAGCCCCAGCATTTT. This sequence encodes CASRGQGGSNQPQHF. This chain uses TRBV10-2 with TRBJ1-5; 9 bases map to TRBD1. V dropped 6 bases and J dropped 1; count of bases not matched to a gene: 4. The CDR3 runs 15 residues. From germline, CDR1 is WSHSY and CDR2 SAAADI.

The V and J genes are TRBV11-2 and TRBJ2-7; TRBD2 matches 12 bases. The V segment lost 10 bases and the J segment 2 bases; nucleotides outside the gene matches: 3. This CDR3 region has 13 residues. Per the germline V gene, CDR1 is SGHAT and CDR2 is FQNNGV. The CDR3 DNA sequence: TGTGCCACCGGACTAGCGGGAACCTACGAGCAGTACTTC. This encodes CATGLAGTYEQYF.

The rearrangement uses TRBV29-1 and TRBJ2-3; 10 nucleotides match TRBD1. The CDR3 has 14 residues. Germline CDR1 is SQVTM and CDR2 is ANQGSEA. V lost 3 bases, J lost 5 bases, and 5 bases stayed unmatched. CDR3 amino acids: CSVDGDRGVDTQYF. The DNA of the CDR3 is TGCAGCGTTGATGGGGACAGGGGAGTAGATACGCAGTATTTT.

This sequence joins TRBV6-1 and TRBJ2-7; D perhaps matches TRBD2 (6 bases). The V end was cut by 7 bases, the J end by 0 bases, with 13 bases between. CDR3 length: 14 amino acids. The germline V gene encodes CDR1 MNHNS and CDR2 SASEGT. CDR3 amino acids: CASTGGGSSYEQYF. CDR3 DNA sequence: TGTGCCAGCACTGGAGGAGGGAGCTCCTACGAGCAGTACTTC.

This clone was observed a few times. The rearrangement uses TRBV5-6 and TRBJ2-7, with 10 bases lining up with TRBD1. V was clipped by 4 bases and J by 4 bases; unmatched bases: 8. The CDR3 is made up of 15 amino acids. Germline V gene sequence: CDR1 SGHDT, CDR2 YYEEEE. As DNA, the CDR3 is TGTGCCAGCAGCCGAGGGACAGGGGCTAGTTACGAGCAGTACTTC. Residues: CASSRGTGASYEQYF.

This chain links TRBV9 with TRBJ1-2, with a possible D match to TRBD1 (5 bases). Trimming removed 0 bases at V and 7 bases at J, with 16 bases between. Germline V lookup: CDR1 SGDLS, CDR2 YYNGEE. The CDR3 is 15 residues long. The CDR3 DNA reads as TGTGCCAGCAGCGTAGAGGGTGGGGGGATTCGTGGCTACACCTTC. Amino acids: CASSVEGGGIRGYTF.

This clone has only one observation. This rearrangement joins TRBV4-2 to TRBJ2-7, with 13 bases matching TRBD2. CDR3 length: 16 residues. Trimming at V came to 4 bases and at J to 5 bases, leaving 8 bases not matched to a gene. The germline gives CDR1 LGHNA, CDR2 YNFKEQ. This CDR3 reads CASSRRLAGGSHEQYF. CDR3 bases: TGTGCCAGCAGCCGCCGACTAGCGGGAGGTAGCCACGAGCAGTACTTC.

J is TRBJ1-2 and V is TRBV2; a possible D gene is TRBD1 (5 bases). From germline, CDR1 is SNHLY and CDR2 FYNNEI. The CDR3 is 14 amino acids. V was cut by 5 bases and J by 7 bases, with 17 bases left in between. The CDR3 loop reads CASSQVPEGAGYTF. CDR3 nucleotide sequence: TGTGCCAGCAGTCAAGTACCGGAAGGGGCTGGCTACACCTTC. The variable domain in full, with the rest retrieved from reference TRBV2 and TRBJ1-2, is EPEVTQTPSHQVTQMGQEVILRCVPISNHLYFYWYRQILGQKVEFLVSFYNNEISEKSEIFDDQFSVERPDGSNFTLKIRSTKLEDSAMYFCASSQVPEGAGYTFGSGTRLTVV.

This clone has more than one count but fewer than ten. This sequence joins TRBV5-4 and TRBJ2-5; 8 bases fit TRBD2. Trimming removed 1 base from V and 9 bases from J; junction bases left unmatched: 5. The CDR3 runs 13 residues. Looked up from germline, CDR1 is SGHNT and CDR2 is YYREEE (reference sequence). The CDR3 DNA reads TGTGCCAGCAGCTTGTCCGGGGGGGAGGCCCAGTACTTC. This gives the protein CASSLSGGEAQYF.

At least ten counts were recorded for this clone. The rearrangement links TRBV9 to TRBJ2-1, with 12 bases lining up with TRBD2. The germline gives CDR1 SGDLS, CDR2 YYNGEE. The CDR3 extends over 16 amino acids. After removal of 3 bases from V and 9 bases from J, the junction contained 10 bases not matched to a gene. The DNA of the CDR3 is TGTGCCAGCAGCGGGATACCGGGACTAGCGGGCAGTGAGCAGTTCTTC. As protein: CASSGIPGLAGSEQFF.

This rearrangement joins TRBV2 to TRBJ2-7; D unclear. Trimming took 3 bases from V and 4 from J, leaving 4 bases between them. Per germline, CDR1 SNHLY and CDR2 FYNNEI. This CDR3 is built from 11 residues. DNA for the CDR3: TGTGCCAGCAGTGATCGGTACGAGCAGTACTTC. Its protein product is CASSDRYEQYF.

In DNA form, the CDR3 reads TGTGCCAGCAGCTTAGCGCTCCGGACTGAAGCTTTCTTT. Translating gives CASSLALRTEAFF. The chain combines TRBV7-9 with TRBJ1-1; D not resolved. V was pared by 0 bases and J by 5 bases, with 7 bases between. The CDR3 contains 13 residues. Germline-derived CDR1 and CDR2 are SEHNR and FQNEAQ (reference sequence).

The rearrangement links TRBV2 to TRBJ2-7; 9 nucleotides line up with TRBD1. Germline V gene lookup returns CDR1 SNHLY and CDR2 FYNNEI. The J segment lost 6 bases and the V segment lost 2 bases, leaving 8 bases of the junction unmatched. CDR3 length: 15 residues. In DNA, the CDR3 is TGTGCCAGCAGTGAAACAGGGGGCGGATTAGCCGAGCAGTACTTC. The encoded protein is CASSETGGGLAEQYF.

This clone is a singleton in its sample. V and J are TRBV6-5 and TRBJ1-1; 8 nucleotides line up with TRBD1. CDR3 length: 14 residues. After removal of 7 bases from V and 6 bases from J, the junction contained 10 bases not matched to a gene. Germline V gene lookup returns CDR1 MNHEY and CDR2 SVGAGI. The CDR3 DNA reads TGTGCCAGCAAATCCAGACAGGGGCGGTCTGAAGCTTTCTTT. Translation: CASKSRQGRSEAFF.

The chain employs TRBV9 and TRBJ1-4; no clear D. The CDR3 has 18 residues. Trimming shortened V by 3 bases and J by 1 base, and 19 bases separated the two germline ends. Germline CDR1 is SGDLS and CDR2 is YYNGEE. Written as DNA, the CDR3 is TGTGCCAGCAGCGGGGATCCTTATGAACTAGGAACTAATGAAAAACTGTTTTTT. This translates into CASSGDPYELGTNEKLFF. The whole variable domain, remainder taken from reference TRBV9 and TRBJ1-4, is DSGVTQTPKHLITATGQRVTLRCSPRSGDLSVYWYQQSLDQGLQFLIQYYNGEERAKGNILERFSAQQFPDLHSELNLSSLELGDSALYFCASSGDPYELGTNEKLFFGSGTQLSVL.

V usage is TRBV6-5 and J usage is TRBJ1-2, with TRBD1 identical over 8 bases. Germline CDR1 MNHEY, CDR2 SVGAGI. The length of the CDR3 is 13 residues. V lost 5 bases and J lost 6; bases outside the gene matches: 5. CDR3: CASSNRTGNGYTF. The CDR3 nucleotides are TGTGCCAGCAGTAACAGGACAGGGAATGGCTACACCTTC.

J is TRBJ2-5 and V is TRBV7-3, with D unresolved. V was shortened by 5 bases and J by 4 bases, with 11 bases between the two germline ends. Germline CDR1 and CDR2: SGHTA and FQGTGA. The CDR3 has 13 amino acids. The CDR3: CASSPRVRETQYF. CDR3 nucleotide sequence: TGTGCCAGCAGCCCCCGGGTCCGAGAGACCCAGTACTTC. The whole variable domain, filled in from reference TRBV7-3 and TRBJ2-5, reads GAGVSQTPSNKVTEKGKYVELRCDPISGHTALYWYRQSLGQGPEFLIYFQGTGAADDSGLPNDRFFAVRPEGSVSTLKIQRTERGDSAVYLCASSPRVRETQYFGPGTRLLVL.